The clone carrying this T cell receptor (beta chain) was picked up many times. The use of previously described methods and listed TCR primers produced the bulk TCR libraries. TCRdb processed the PCR reads anew with MiXCR; each CDR3 protein has one entry. The table includes approximately 680,000 distinct CDR3 sequences, 25% detected once. Every naive CD8 library was made from between roughly 18,000 and 1,100,000 sorted cells with 10%, 30% or 50% RNA. This specimen belongs to a study of molecular identifiers for immune sequencing clone quantification. Trimming took 0 bases from V and 1 from J, leaving 12 bases between them. The CDR3 sequence is 16 residues long. Germline V lookup: CDR1 SGHDN, CDR2 FVKESK.

V and J are TRBV14 and TRBJ2-5; D gene unclear. The sequence was collected from a human donor in good health. Some libraries in this study had Jurkat cell RNA spiked in. The sequenced material came from naive CD8+ T cells from blood, with Jurkat cell RNA spiked in. As for subset: FACS-sorted CD8+CD4-CCR7+CD45RA+ naive T cells. CDR3 sequence: CASSQEFWGTQETQYF. CDR3 DNA: TGTGCCAGCAGCCAAGAATTTTGGGGAACCCAAGAGACCCAGTACTTC. The variable domain in full, completed from reference TRBV14 and TRBJ2-5, reads EAGVTQFPSHSVIEKGQTVTLRCDPISGHDNLYWYRRVMGKEIKFLLHFVKESKQDESGMPNNRFLAERTGGTYSTLKVQPAELEDSGVYFCASSQEFWGTQETQYFGPGTRLLVL.